The 32 T cell receptor beta chains presented below share a single source sample, sequenced in a study of cytomegalovirus exposure and HLA in healthy donors. Assay used: immunoSEQ multiplex PCR; TCRdb lists only in-frame clones, some missing. The sample holds under 300,000 clones, approximately 86% seen once. Source material: PBMCs. These receptors were taken from a woman aged 25 to 45 in good health and CMV-seropositive.

This CDR3 is CATSRDYRGSENTEAFF. CDR3 sequence (DNA): TGTGCCACCAGCAGGGACTACAGGGGTTCCGAAAACACTGAAGCTTTCTTT. This chain joins TRBV15 and TRBJ1-1; 7 positions match TRBD1. Losses at the gene ends were 3 bases for V and 2 bases for J; bases not matched to a gene: 12. The CDR3 runs to 17 residues. In germline, CDR1 is LNHNV, CDR2 YYDKDF (reference sequence). Drawing the rest from reference TRBV15 and TRBJ1-1, the complete variable domain is DAMVIQNPRYQVTQFGKPVTLSCSQTLNHNVMYWYQQKSSQAPKLLFHYYDKDFNNEADTPDNFQSRRPNTSFCFLDIRSPGLGDTAMYLCATSRDYRGSENTEAFFGQGTRLTVV.

For this clone: One junction end disagrees with the germline gene, perhaps due to a read error. V is TRBV7-2 and J is TRBJ2-7, with 9 bases matching TRBD2. The CDR3 consists of 13 residues. The germline CDR1 and CDR2 sequences are SGHTA and FQGNSA. CDR3 DNA sequence: TGTGCCAGCAGCTTAAATAGACTAGCGGACGAGAACTTC. Protein product: CASSLNRLADENF.

J is TRBJ2-1 and V is TRBV6-1; no clear D. The CDR3 is made up of 13 amino acids. Germline-derived CDR1 and CDR2 are MNHNS and SASEGT. Trimming cost V 8 bases and J 4 bases, with 12 bases left between them. The CDR3, as DNA: TGTGCCAGCTCCAAGTCCAGATACAATGAGCAGTTCTTC. Its protein is CASSKSRYNEQFF.

V is TRBV27 and J is TRBJ2-1; TRBD2 matches at 9 bases. V was clipped by 5 bases and J by 3 bases; unmatched bases: 8. The length of the CDR3 is 16 residues. Germline V gene data show CDR1 as MNHEY and CDR2 as SMNVEV (reference sequence). CDR3 in DNA: TGTGCCAGCAGTCCGCGTAGCGGGAGTGTCTACAATGAGCAGTTCTTC. It specifies CASSPRSGSVYNEQFF.

The chain joins TRBV15 to TRBJ2-7; D gene ambiguous. V was cut by 5 bases and J by 4 bases, with 12 bases left in between. The length of the CDR3 is 13 residues. The germline V gene encodes CDR1 LNHNV and CDR2 YYDKDF (reference sequence). CDR3: CATSSYPTYEQYF. For the CDR3, the DNA is TGTGCCACCAGCTCCTACCCCACTTACGAGCAGTACTTC.

The J gene is TRBJ1-1, the V gene TRBV6-5; 7 bases map to TRBD1. Germline CDR1 MNHEY, CDR2 SVGAGI. The CDR3 runs to 14 residues. The V segment lost 6 bases and the J segment 8 bases; nucleotides outside the gene matches: 12. CDR3 nucleotide sequence: TGTGCCAGCAGAAAATCCGGGCCAGGGGGGGAAGCTTTCTTT. It specifies CASRKSGPGGEAFF.

Only one count was recorded for this clone. The chain is built from TRBV5-6 and TRBJ2-1; 10 bases are a match to TRBD2. V was pared by 4 bases and J by 2 bases, with 12 bases of the junction left unmatched. The CDR3 extends over 18 amino acids. Germline V gene lookup returns CDR1 SGHDT and CDR2 YYEEEE. This chain's CDR3 is CASSGGRLTSGAYNEQFF. CDR3 DNA sequence: TGTGCCAGCAGCGGCGGGCGCCTCACTAGCGGGGCCTACAATGAGCAGTTCTTC.

The genes are TRBV7-8 and TRBJ1-1, with TRBD1 matching over 8 bases. Germline V CDR1 and CDR2: SGHVS, FQNEAQ. J was trimmed by 0 bases and V by 2 bases; bases with no gene match: 8. The CDR3 is made up of 17 amino acids. Written as DNA, the CDR3 is TGTGCCAGCAGCTTACGGGCAAACAGGGGGGTGAACACTGAAGCTTTCTTT. Protein sequence: CASSLRANRGVNTEAFF.

The chain combines TRBV19 with TRBJ1-5; D ambiguous. Germline V CDR1 and CDR2: LNHDA, SQIVND (reference sequence). The length of the CDR3 is 14 residues. V was trimmed by 4 bases and J by 3 bases, leaving 10 bases between them. As DNA, the CDR3 is TGTGCCAGTAGTACAAGACTTTTCAATCAGCCCCAGCATTTT. Protein: CASSTRLFNQPQHF. Combining the CDR3 with reference TRBV19 and TRBJ1-5 gives the whole variable domain DGGITQSPKYLFRKEGQNVTLSCEQNLNHDAMYWYRQDPGQGLRLIYYSQIVNDFQKGDIAEGYSVSREKKESFPLTVTSAQKNPTAFYLCASSTRLFNQPQHFGDGTRLSIL.

The rearrangement links TRBV5-6 to TRBJ2-7, with TRBD2 identical over 11 bases. Germline CDR1 SGHDT, CDR2 YYEEEE. The CDR3 spans 15 residues. Trimming removed 0 bases from V and 7 bases from J; junction bases left unmatched: 6. CDR3 amino acids: CASSLDLAGGTEQYF. In DNA, the CDR3 is TGTGCCAGCAGCTTGGATCTAGCGGGAGGCACGGAGCAGTACTTC.

The V call is TRBV5-4, the J call TRBJ2-2, with 10 bases matching TRBD2. This CDR3 comprises 15 residues. Looked up from germline, CDR1 is SGHNT and CDR2 is YYREEE (reference sequence). V shed 4 bases, J shed 3 bases, and the junction held 3 bases outside the gene matches. CDR3 sequence (DNA): TGTGCCAGCAGCCGGAGCGGGAGGGACACCGGGGAGCTGTTTTTT. Translation gives CASSRSGRDTGELFF.

In DNA form, the CDR3 reads TGTGCCTGGAGTGTACTGACGGGAGGGACCCTAGCCAAAAACATTCAGTACTTC. Its protein product is CAWSVLTGGTLAKNIQYF. J is TRBJ2-4 and V is TRBV30; 8 bases match TRBD2. V shed 0 bases and J 0 bases; nucleotides not matched to a gene: 10. There are 18 residues in the CDR3. The germline V gene has CDR1 GTSNPN and CDR2 SVGIG (reference sequence).

The chain has TRBV5-6 and TRBJ2-7; D is undetermined. V lost 0 bases and J lost 6, with 4 bases in between. Germline lookup yields CDR1 SGHDT and CDR2 YYEEEE. This CDR3 has 11 residues. The CDR3, as DNA: TGTGCCAGCAGCTTGGAGCGCGAGCAGTACTTC. Protein: CASSLEREQYF.

V usage is TRBV6-5 and J usage is TRBJ1-2, with 7 bases fitting TRBD1. The CDR3 is made up of 14 amino acids. The V gene end was trimmed by 8 bases and the J gene end by 4 bases; junction bases not matched to a gene: 10. The V gene's germline CDR1 is MNHEY and CDR2 SVGAGI. The CDR3 region is CASGVTGRRYGYTF. In nucleotides, the CDR3 is TGTGCCAGCGGAGTGACAGGGCGGCGCTATGGCTACACCTTC.

The chain joins TRBV5-1 to TRBJ2-7, with 11 bases lining up with TRBD2. Unmatched junction bases numbered 9, after V lost 3 bases and J lost 4 bases. The CDR3 runs 16 residues. Germline V gene sequence: CDR1 SGHRS, CDR2 YFSETQ. CDR3 in amino acids: CASSWAGTSGSYEQYF. For the CDR3, the DNA is TGCGCCAGCAGCTGGGCTGGGACTAGCGGATCTTACGAGCAGTACTTC.

CDR3 sequence: CSVEDPGQGMNTEAFF. In DNA form, the CDR3 reads TGCAGCGTTGAAGATCCCGGACAGGGGATGAACACTGAAGCTTTCTTT. The chain combines TRBV29-1 with TRBJ1-1; 9 bases match TRBD1. Germline CDR1 is SQVTM and CDR2 is ANQGSEA. The CDR3 runs to 16 residues. The J segment lost 0 bases and the V segment lost 0 bases, leaving 5 bases of the junction unmatched.

This rearrangement joins TRBV2 to TRBJ2-2, with 11 bases lining up with TRBD2. This CDR3 region has 16 residues. J gave up 6 bases and V 5 bases, and 8 bases lay outside the gene matches. Germline CDR1 SNHLY, CDR2 FYNNEI. This CDR3 is CASSPLTSGTAGELFF. As DNA, the CDR3 is TGTGCCAGCAGTCCCCTGACTAGCGGGACCGCCGGGGAGCTGTTTTTT.

For this clone: This sample includes further DNA sequences coding for the same CDR3. The chain's CDR3 is CASSPGTGKYEQYF. DNA of the CDR3: TGTGCCAGCTCCCCCGGGACAGGGAAATACGAGCAGTACTTC. This chain links TRBV18 with TRBJ2-7; TRBD1 aligns across 9 bases. The CDR3 length is 14 residues. The germline V gene encodes CDR1 KGHSH and CDR2 LQKENI. V shed 6 bases, J shed 4 bases, and the junction held 7 bases outside the gene matches.

CDR3 DNA: TGTGCCAGTAGTATAGAGTACCGAGGGAGTTCCGAGCAGTACTTC. It codes for CASSIEYRGSSEQYF. The rearrangement uses TRBV19 and TRBJ2-7; perhaps TRBD2 as D (5 bases). The CDR3 runs to 15 residues. The ends were cut back, 0 bases at V and 6 bases at J, with 15 bases in the middle. Germline V lookup: CDR1 LNHDA, CDR2 SQIVND (reference sequence).

This sequence joins TRBV7-8 and TRBJ1-1, with D possibly being TRBD1 (6 bases). CDR3 length equals 14 residues. V was cut by 1 base and J by 3 bases, with 9 bases left in between. CDR1 SGHVS and CDR2 FQNEAQ come from the germline V gene. The CDR3 nucleotides are TGTGCCAGCAGCTTAGGGGGACACCACACTGAAGCTTTCTTT. This translates into CASSLGGHHTEAFF.

This chain connects TRBV27 to TRBJ1-2, with 8 bases fitting TRBD1. This CDR3 region has 14 residues. J gave up 4 bases and V 5 bases, and 6 bases lay outside the gene matches. Germline V gene sequence: CDR1 MNHEY, CDR2 SMNVEV (reference sequence). Written as DNA, the CDR3 is TGTGCCAGCAGTCCAAGGACAGGGTCCTATGGCTACACCTTC. It specifies CASSPRTGSYGYTF.

The genes are TRBV18 and TRBJ2-7, with 8 positions matching TRBD1. V dropped 3 bases and J dropped 2; count of bases not matched to a gene: 6. CDR1 and CDR2 (germline): KGHSH, LQKENI. The CDR3 runs to 15 residues. The CDR3, as DNA: TGTGCCAGCTCACCTGGGACAGGCTTGACCTACGAGCAGTACTTC. Protein: CASSPGTGLTYEQYF.

This chain joins TRBV27 and TRBJ2-7, with 7 bases fitting TRBD2. CDR1 is MNHEY and CDR2 is SMNVEV in the germline V gene (reference sequence). The junction had 11 bases not matched to a gene; V was cut back by 4 bases and J by 5 bases. The CDR3 is 15 amino acids. The DNA for the CDR3 is TGTGCCAGCAGTTCGGGACTTTGGGAGGGCGACGAGCAGTACTTC. Translated, it gives CASSSGLWEGDEQYF.

This clone was counted a single time. CDR3: CASSYRSSYNEQFF. The DNA for the CDR3 is TGTGCCAGCAGTTACAGGAGCTCCTACAATGAGCAGTTCTTC. The chain uses TRBV6-5 and TRBJ2-1; unclear D gene. CDR1 and CDR2 (germline): MNHEY, SVGAGI. Trimming removed 2 bases at V and 0 bases at J, with 5 bases between. CDR3 size: 14 residues.

This clone appeared once. V is TRBV27 and J is TRBJ2-7, with D possibly TRBD1 on 6 matching bases. The CDR3 has 14 amino acids. V was trimmed by 2 bases and J by 6 bases, leaving 14 bases between them. CDR1 is MNHEY and CDR2 is SMNVEV in the germline V gene (reference sequence). In nucleotides, the CDR3 is TGTGCCAGCAGTTTAGGGGGCGCCCTCGGCGAGCAGTACTTC. It translates to CASSLGGALGEQYF.

The chain combines TRBV7-9 with TRBJ1-2; the D is unclear. The CDR3 runs to 14 residues. Germline CDR1 SEHNR, CDR2 FQNEAQ (reference sequence). V was shortened by 5 bases and J by 4 bases, with 14 bases between the two germline ends. The CDR3 nucleotides read TGTGCCAGCAGCCCCGACGGGTGGAGCTATGGCTACACCTTC. It translates to CASSPDGWSYGYTF.

The rearrangement joins TRBV6-6 to TRBJ2-1; TRBD2 is a possible D gene (7 bases). The CDR3 length is 15 residues. V was shortened by 6 bases and J by 4 bases, with 16 bases between the two germline ends. Germline V gene sequence: CDR1 MNHNY, CDR2 SVGAGI (reference sequence). The CDR3 nucleotides are TGTGCCAGCAGCACCGGGGGGACACTATACAATGAGCAGTTCTTC. Protein sequence: CASSTGGTLYNEQFF.

This chain links TRBV6-5 with TRBJ2-2; no reliable D call. V was shortened by 0 bases and J by 8 bases, with 10 bases between the two germline ends. The CDR3 spans 14 residues. Germline values: CDR1 MNHEY, CDR2 SVGAGI. The CDR3 loop is CASSYSPEPGELFF. CDR3 DNA: TGTGCCAGCAGTTACTCGCCGGAGCCGGGGGAGCTGTTTTTT.

The genes are TRBV19 and TRBJ2-7; 9 nucleotides agree with TRBD1. J gave up 3 bases and V 5 bases, and 8 bases lay outside the gene matches. Germline V lookup: CDR1 LNHDA, CDR2 SQIVND (reference sequence). The CDR3 sequence is 15 residues long. CDR3 coding DNA: TGTGCCAGTAGTCCTCCGGGACAGGGAAACTACGAGCAGTACTTC. Its protein product is CASSPPGQGNYEQYF.

This rearrangement joins TRBV6-4 to TRBJ1-1, with D possibly TRBD1 on 6 matching bases. CDR3 length: 13 amino acids. V shed 7 bases and J shed 6 bases, with 15 bases lying between them. Germline V gene data show CDR1 as MRHNA and CDR2 as SNTAGT. The CDR3 DNA reads TGTGCCAGCAAGGGGGAACCTCACGCTGAAGCTTTCTTT. Its translation: CASKGEPHAEAFF.

The chain is built from TRBV5-1 and TRBJ1-2; 7 bases are shared with TRBD1. After removal of 4 bases from V and 2 bases from J, the junction contained 5 bases not matched to a gene. Germline lookup yields CDR1 SGHRS and CDR2 YFSETQ. The CDR3 spans 14 residues. CDR3 in amino acids: CASSPQGQNYGYTF. CDR3 in DNA: TGCGCCAGCAGCCCTCAGGGACAGAACTATGGCTACACCTTC.

The chain carries TRBV10-3 and TRBJ1-4, with 7 bases fitting TRBD1. Trimming at V came to 4 bases and at J to 6 bases, leaving 5 bases not matched to a gene. The CDR3 totals 14 residues. From germline, CDR1 is ENHRY and CDR2 SYGVKD. CDR3 in amino acids: CAISGTGVDEKLFF. CDR3 bases: TGTGCCATCAGTGGGACAGGAGTGGATGAAAAACTGTTTTTT.